The rows below give T cell receptor beta chains drawn from one sample of a study of CXCR3-negative and CXCR3-positive naive CD8 T cells. TCRdb re-called the 5' RACE reads, yielding one record per CDR3 amino acid sequence without DNA. The table gives about 130,000 distinct CDR3 sequences; the top ten clones make up over 0.35% of it. Input material: naive CXCR3+ CD8+ T cells from blood. These receptors were taken from a human donor in good health. Some clones in this sample may be carry-over from other donors' samples. Both conserved end residues are part of each CDR3. Fields, in order: CDR3 length, V gene, J gene, CDR3 protein.

16	TRBV28	TRBJ2-3	CASSLSWQGSTDTQYF
14	TRBV3-1	TRBJ2-3	CASSQDSSRDTQYF
15	TRBV11-2	TRBJ2-1	CASSLVAGGNNEQFF
16	TRBV12-3/TRBV12-4	TRBJ2-1	CASEPSGGEVYNEQFF
15	TRBV13	TRBJ2-7	CASSGVGGSVYEQYF
15	TRBV20-1	TRBJ2-7	CSARDPGQGSYEQYF
15	TRBV5-1	TRBJ2-5	CASSPLRGAQETQYF
16	TRBV7-8	TRBJ2-4	CASSVGTDNFKNIQYF
15	TRBV12-3/TRBV12-4	TRBJ2-3	CASSFGAGGVDTQYF
14	TRBV18	TRBJ2-7	CASSTGTLSYEQYF
13	TRBV27	TRBJ2-3	CASSYTGLDTQYF
13	TRBV24-1	TRBJ2-2	CATSDRRTGELFF
16	TRBV4-3	TRBJ2-1	CASSQDGTGANNEQFF
12	TRBV5-1	TRBJ2-1	CASHRNYNEQFF
18	TRBV15	TRBJ2-1	CATSRDLRRGGAENEQFF
14	TRBV29-1	TRBJ2-1	CSALAGGLYNEQFF
14	TRBV11-2	TRBJ2-3	CASSLLAGADTQYF
12	TRBV29-1	TRBJ2-3	CSVAGVEDTQYF
12	TRBV28	TRBJ2-7	CASSLGVGEQYF
13	TRBV28	TRBJ1-5	CASSYTVGQPQHF
17	TRBV7-3	TRBJ1-6	CASSPGTGVLYNSPLHF
14	TRBV9	TRBJ2-7	CASSVAWGQYEQYF
15	TRBV6-5	TRBJ2-1	CASSALAAAYNEQFF
13	TRBV15	TRBJ1-3	CATSITPDDDIYF
14	TRBV29-1	TRBJ2-3	CSVERLATRDTQYF
14	TRBV5-4	TRBJ2-5	CASSLGLSQETQYF
14	TRBV9	TRBJ2-1	CASSPGTSDFGQFF
15	TRBV2	TRBJ2-1	CASAVGQGTYNEQFF
13	TRBV11-2	TRBJ2-7	CASSLETDYEQYF
17	TRBV28	TRBJ1-3	CASSLYRGLDSGNTIYF
13	TRBV28	TRBJ2-7	CASSTNWRFEQYF
16	TRBV7-2	TRBJ2-1	CASSTRDFPPYNEQFF
14	TRBV7-8	TRBJ2-5	CASSARDNQETQYF
12	TRBV7-9	TRBJ2-7	CASSLERGRQYF
15	TRBV28	TRBJ1-5	CAIQDRDYSNQPQHF
19	TRBV6-5	TRBJ2-7	CASSYSDTRLDRLRYEQYF
13	TRBV11-2	TRBJ1-1	CASSLWNIAQAFF
14	TRBV6-5	TRBJ1-5	CASSYSSGHKPQHF
14	TRBV29-1	TRBJ2-1	CSVEDRGQYNEQFF
15	TRBV6-2/TRBV6-3	TRBJ1-5	CASRSYRDSNQPQHF
18	TRBV6-5	TRBJ2-3	CASSSLPTSPGLQDTQYF
14	TRBV18	TRBJ2-7	CASSPTRDGYEQYF
19	TRBV6-6	TRBJ2-3	CASSYRPSPLAGATDTQYF
14	TRBV6-5	TRBJ2-7	CASSFGSGSYEQYF
16	TRBV9	TRBJ2-3	CASSVSLAGSTDTQYF
14	TRBV5-1	TRBJ1-1	CASGPGPWDTEAFF
16	TRBV3-1	TRBJ2-3	CASSPPSGSVLDTQYF
16	TRBV4-1	TRBJ2-5	CASSARLSLLEETQYF
18	TRBV20-1	TRBJ2-7	CSARPYPGPEIEAYEQYF
12	TRBV27	TRBJ1-1	CASRTGITEAFF
14	TRBV12-3/TRBV12-4	TRBJ1-2	CASSALGQAEGYTF
16	TRBV4-1	TRBJ2-5	CASSRLDGSYQETQYF